This T cell receptor (beta chain) originates from a study of T cell repertoires in cytomegalovirus infection. As for the study in general: Recently identified HLA-C-restricted and well-studied HLA-B-restricted CMV epitopes were used. Indications came from public TCR beta signatures; they pointed to CMV infection and to a matching HLA type. The study, taken as a whole, reports: Ex vivo responses were dominated by HLA-C-restricted CMV-specific TCR beta clonotypes. Identification of carriers of CMV plus the relevant HLA was performed using cumulative public TCR beta family frequency.

The germline gives CDR1 KGHDR, CDR2 SFDVKD. The CDR3 has 18 amino acids. Trimming left V 4 bases short and J 0 bases short, with 18 bases between. This clonotype was seen a handful of times. The antigen remains undetermined. TCRdb used MiXCR to reprocess the reads, holding one entry per CDR3 protein. The sample shows around 750,000 distinct CDR3 sequences, 30% to 35% of them seen only once. The TCR was taken from a human donor in good health (CMV status not recorded). Some clones in this sample may be carry-over from other donors' samples. The J gene is TRBJ2-1, the V gene TRBV24-1, with D perhaps TRBD1 (5 bases). This sample comprised cultured CD8+ T cells from PBMCs, obtained from culture after CMV antigen stimulation. CDR3 nucleotides: TGTGCCACCAGTGACCCACGCCGACAGTTGAGCTCCTACAATGAGCAGTTCTTC. Its translation: CATSDPRRQLSSYNEQFF.